Given below is one T cell receptor beta chain in context. What it binds is not known. The sample comes from a study of CD8 T cells in Susac syndrome. Study-wide findings and caveats: Susac syndrome CD8+ repertoires were clonally expanded, most strongly in CD8+ TEMRA cells. The total CD8+ repertoires contained around 15 Susac-specific public clones, and the CD8+ TEMRA repertoires contained five.

It was with random hexamers that about 0.45 to 1 ug RNA was reverse transcribed. TCRdb re-called the immunoSEQ multiplex PCR reads with MiXCR, one entry per CDR3 protein. The repertoire holds 100,000 to 110,000 distinct CDR3 sequences, with 95% as singletons. Sequencing targeted TCR beta in T cells from blood (CD8+ and CD4+). TEMRA cells were FACS-enriched, with CD8+ and CD4+ T cells isolated negatively. The sample was CD8+ T cells from PBMCs. This TCR was recovered from a human donor with Susac syndrome.

The CDR3 bases are TGTGCCAGCAGCGCCTCCTTGGGCTCCTACGAGCAGTACTTC. Its translation is CASSASLGSYEQYF. The chain couples TRBV9 to TRBJ2-7; D gene unclear. Germline-derived CDR1 and CDR2 are SGDLS and YYNGEE. CDR3 length equals 14 residues. Trimming stripped 3 bases from V and 0 bases from J, with 10 bases between. Together with reference TRBV9 and TRBJ2-7, the CDR3 gives the full variable domain: DSGVTQTPKHLITATGQRVTLRCSPRSGDLSVYWYQQSLDQGLQFLIQYYNGEERAKGNILERFSAQQFPDLHSELNLSSLELGDSALYFCASSASLGSYEQYFGPGTRLTVT.